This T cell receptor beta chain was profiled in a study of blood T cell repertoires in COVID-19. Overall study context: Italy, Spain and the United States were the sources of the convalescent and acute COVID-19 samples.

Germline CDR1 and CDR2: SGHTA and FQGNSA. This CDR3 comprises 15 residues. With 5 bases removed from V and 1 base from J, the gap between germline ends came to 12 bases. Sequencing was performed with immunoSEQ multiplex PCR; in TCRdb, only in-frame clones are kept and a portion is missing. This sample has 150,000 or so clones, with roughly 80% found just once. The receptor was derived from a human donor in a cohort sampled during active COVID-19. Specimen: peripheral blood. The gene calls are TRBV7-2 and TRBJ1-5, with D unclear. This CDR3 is CASSLGPGSNQPQHF. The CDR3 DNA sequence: TGTGCCAGCAGCCTCGGACCGGGGAGCAATCAGCCCCAGCATTTT. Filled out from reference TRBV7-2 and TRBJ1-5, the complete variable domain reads GAGVSQSPSNKVTEKGKDVELRCDPISGHTALYWYRQSLGQGLEFLIYFQGNSAPDKSGLPSDRFSAERTGGSVSTLTIQRTQQEDSAVYLCASSLGPGSNQPQHFGDGTRLSIL.